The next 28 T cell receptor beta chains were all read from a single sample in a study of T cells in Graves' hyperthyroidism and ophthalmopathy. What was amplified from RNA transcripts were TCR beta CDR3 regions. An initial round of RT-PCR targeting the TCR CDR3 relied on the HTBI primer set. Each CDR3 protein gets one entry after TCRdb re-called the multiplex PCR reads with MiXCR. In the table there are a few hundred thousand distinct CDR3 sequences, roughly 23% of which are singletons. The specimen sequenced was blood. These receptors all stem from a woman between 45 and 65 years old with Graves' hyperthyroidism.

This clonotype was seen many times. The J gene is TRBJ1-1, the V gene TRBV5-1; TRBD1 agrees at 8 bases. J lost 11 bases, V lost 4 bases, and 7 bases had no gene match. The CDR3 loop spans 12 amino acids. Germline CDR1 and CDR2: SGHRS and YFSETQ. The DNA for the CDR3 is TGCGCCAGCAGCGCTAACAGGGACAGGGCTTTCTTT. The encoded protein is CASSANRDRAFF.

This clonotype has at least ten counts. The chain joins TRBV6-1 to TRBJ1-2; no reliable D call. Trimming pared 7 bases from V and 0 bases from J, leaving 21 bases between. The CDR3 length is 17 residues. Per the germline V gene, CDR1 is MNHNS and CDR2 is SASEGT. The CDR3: CASIQNPGRTANYGYTF. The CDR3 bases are TGTGCCAGCATCCAAAATCCGGGCAGGACGGCTAACTATGGCTACACCTTC.

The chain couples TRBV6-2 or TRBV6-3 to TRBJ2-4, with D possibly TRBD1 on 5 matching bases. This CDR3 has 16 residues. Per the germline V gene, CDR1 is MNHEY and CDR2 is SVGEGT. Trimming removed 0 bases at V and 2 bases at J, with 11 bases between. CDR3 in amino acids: CASSYSAQGPKNIQYF. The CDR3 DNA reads TGTGCCAGCAGTTACTCGGCCCAGGGTCCCAAAAACATTCAGTACTTC.

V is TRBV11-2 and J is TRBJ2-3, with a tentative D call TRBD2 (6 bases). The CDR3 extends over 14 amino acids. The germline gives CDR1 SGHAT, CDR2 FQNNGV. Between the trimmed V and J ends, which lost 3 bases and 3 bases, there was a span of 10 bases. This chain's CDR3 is CASSFVGGTDTQYF. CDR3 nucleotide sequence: TGTGCCAGCAGCTTCGTGGGGGGTACAGATACGCAGTATTTT. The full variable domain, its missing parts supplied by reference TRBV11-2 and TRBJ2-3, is EAGVAQSPRYKIIEKRQSVAFWCNPISGHATLYWYQQILGQGPKLLIQFQNNGVVDDSQLPKDRFSAERLKGVDSTLKIQPAKLEDSAVYLCASSFVGGTDTQYFGPGTRLTVL.

The CDR3 sequence: CASSFSGSGSYEQYF. CDR3 DNA sequence: TGTGCCAGCAGTTTTAGCGGGTCTGGGTCCTACGAGCAGTACTTC. The V call is TRBV2, the J call TRBJ2-7; 7 positions agree with TRBD2. This CDR3 comprises 15 residues. After removal of 5 bases from V and 1 base from J, the junction contained 8 bases not matched to a gene. The germline CDR1 and CDR2 sequences are SNHLY and FYNNEI. The full variable domain, its missing parts supplied by reference TRBV2 and TRBJ2-7, is EPEVTQTPSHQVTQMGQEVILRCVPISNHLYFYWYRQILGQKVEFLVSFYNNEISEKSEIFDDQFSVERPDGSNFTLKIRSTKLEDSAMYFCASSFSGSGSYEQYFGPGTRLTVT.

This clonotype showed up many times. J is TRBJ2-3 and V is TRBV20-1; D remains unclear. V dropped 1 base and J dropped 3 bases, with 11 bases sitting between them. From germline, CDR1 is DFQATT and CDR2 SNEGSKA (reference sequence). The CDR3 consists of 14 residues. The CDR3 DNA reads TGCAGTGCTAGAGGACGGATAACGACAGATACGCAGTATTTT. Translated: CSARGRITTDTQYF.

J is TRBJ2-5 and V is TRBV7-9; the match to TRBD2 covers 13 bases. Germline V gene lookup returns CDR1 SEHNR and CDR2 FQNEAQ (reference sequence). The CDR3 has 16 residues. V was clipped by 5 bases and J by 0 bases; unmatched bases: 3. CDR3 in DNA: TGTGCCAGCAGCCGAGGGACTAGCGGGAACCAAGAGACCCAGTACTTC. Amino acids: CASSRGTSGNQETQYF.

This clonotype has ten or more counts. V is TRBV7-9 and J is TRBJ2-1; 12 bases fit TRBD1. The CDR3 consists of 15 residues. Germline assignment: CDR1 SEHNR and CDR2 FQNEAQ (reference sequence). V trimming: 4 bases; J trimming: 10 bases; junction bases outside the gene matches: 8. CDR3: CASSSGGQGAGEQFF. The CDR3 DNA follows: TGTGCCAGCAGCTCGGGGGGACAGGGGGCAGGGGAGCAGTTCTTC.

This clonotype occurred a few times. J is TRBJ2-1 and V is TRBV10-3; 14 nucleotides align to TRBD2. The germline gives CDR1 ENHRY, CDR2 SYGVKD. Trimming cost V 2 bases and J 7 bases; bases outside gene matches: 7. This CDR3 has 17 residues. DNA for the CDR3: TGTGCCATCAGTGAGCTGACTAGCGGGGGGGCTGGGAATGAGCAGTTCTTC. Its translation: CAISELTSGGAGNEQFF.

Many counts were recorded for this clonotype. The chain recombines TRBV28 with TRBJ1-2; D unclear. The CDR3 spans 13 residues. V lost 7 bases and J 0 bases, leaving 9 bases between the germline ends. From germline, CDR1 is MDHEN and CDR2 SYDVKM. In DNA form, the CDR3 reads TGTGCCAGCACCCTCCCTTCTAACTATGGCTACACCTTC. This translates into CASTLPSNYGYTF.

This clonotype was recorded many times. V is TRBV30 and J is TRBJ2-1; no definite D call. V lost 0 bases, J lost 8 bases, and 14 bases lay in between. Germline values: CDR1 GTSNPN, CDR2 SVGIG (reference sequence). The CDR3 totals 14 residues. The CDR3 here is CAWSVLANGDEQFF. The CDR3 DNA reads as TGTGCCTGGAGTGTATTAGCTAATGGGGATGAGCAGTTCTTC. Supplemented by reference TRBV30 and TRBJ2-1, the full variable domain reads SQTIHQWPATLVQPVGSPLSLECTVEGTSNPNLYWYRQAAGRGLQLLFYSVGIGQISSEVPQNLSASRPQDRQFILSSKKLLLSDSGFYLCAWSVLANGDEQFFGPGTRLTVL.

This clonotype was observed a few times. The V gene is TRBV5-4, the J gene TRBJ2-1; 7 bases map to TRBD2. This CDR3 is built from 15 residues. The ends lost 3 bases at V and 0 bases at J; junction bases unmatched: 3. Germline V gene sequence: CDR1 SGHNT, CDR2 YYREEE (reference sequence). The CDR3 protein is CASSSAGPSYNEQFF. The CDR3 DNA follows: TGTGCCAGCAGCTCAGCGGGGCCCTCCTACAATGAGCAGTTCTTC. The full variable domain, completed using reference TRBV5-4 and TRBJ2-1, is ETGVTQSPTHLIKTRGQQVTLRCSSQSGHNTVSWYQQALGQGPQFIFQYYREEENGRGNFPPRFSGLQFPNYSSELNVNALELDDSALYLCASSSAGPSYNEQFFGPGTRLTVL.

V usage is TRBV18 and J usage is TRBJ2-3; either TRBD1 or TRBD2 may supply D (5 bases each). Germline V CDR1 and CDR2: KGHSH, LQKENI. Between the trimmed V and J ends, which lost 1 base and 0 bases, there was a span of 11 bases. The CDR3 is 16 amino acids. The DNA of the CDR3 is TGTGCCAGCTCACCACTCTGGGGGATTAGCACAGATACGCAGTATTTT. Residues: CASSPLWGISTDTQYF.

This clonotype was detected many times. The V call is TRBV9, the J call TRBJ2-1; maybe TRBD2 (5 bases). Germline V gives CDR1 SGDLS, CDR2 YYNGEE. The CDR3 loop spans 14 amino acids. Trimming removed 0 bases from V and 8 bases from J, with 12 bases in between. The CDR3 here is CASSVESPGDEQFF. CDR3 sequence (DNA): TGTGCCAGCAGCGTAGAATCTCCCGGGGATGAGCAGTTCTTC. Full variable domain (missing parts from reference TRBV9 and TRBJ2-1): DSGVTQTPKHLITATGQRVTLRCSPRSGDLSVYWYQQSLDQGLQFLIQYYNGEERAKGNILERFSAQQFPDLHSELNLSSLELGDSALYFCASSVESPGDEQFFGPGTRLTVL.

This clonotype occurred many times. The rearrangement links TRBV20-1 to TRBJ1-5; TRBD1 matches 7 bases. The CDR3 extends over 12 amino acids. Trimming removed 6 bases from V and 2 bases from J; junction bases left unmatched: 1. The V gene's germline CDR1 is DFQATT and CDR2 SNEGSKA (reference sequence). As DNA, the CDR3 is TGCAGTGCAGACAGGGGCAATCAGCCCCAGCATTTT. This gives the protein CSADRGNQPQHF.

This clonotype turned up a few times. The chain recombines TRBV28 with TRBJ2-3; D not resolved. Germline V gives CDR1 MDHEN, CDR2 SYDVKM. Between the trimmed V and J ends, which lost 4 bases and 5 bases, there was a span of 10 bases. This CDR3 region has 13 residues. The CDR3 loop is CASSSVTRDTQYF. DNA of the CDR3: TGTGCCAGCAGTTCAGTCACTCGAGATACGCAGTATTTT. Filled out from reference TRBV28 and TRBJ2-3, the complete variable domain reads DVKVTQSSRYLVKRTGEKVFLECVQDMDHENMFWYRQDPGLGLRLIYFSYDVKMKEKGDIPEGYSVSREKKERFSLILESASTNQTSMYLCASSSVTRDTQYFGPGTRLTVL.

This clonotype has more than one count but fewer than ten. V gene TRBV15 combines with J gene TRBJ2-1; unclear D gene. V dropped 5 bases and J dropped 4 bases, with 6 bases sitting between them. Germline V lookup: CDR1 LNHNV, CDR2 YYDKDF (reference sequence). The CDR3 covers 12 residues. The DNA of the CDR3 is TGTGCCACCAGCGCATCGTACAATGAGCAGTTCTTC. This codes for CATSASYNEQFF. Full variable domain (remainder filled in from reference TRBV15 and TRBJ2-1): DAMVIQNPRYQVTQFGKPVTLSCSQTLNHNVMYWYQQKSSQAPKLLFHYYDKDFNNEADTPDNFQSRRPNTSFCFLDIRSPGLGDTAMYLCATSASYNEQFFGPGTRLTVL.

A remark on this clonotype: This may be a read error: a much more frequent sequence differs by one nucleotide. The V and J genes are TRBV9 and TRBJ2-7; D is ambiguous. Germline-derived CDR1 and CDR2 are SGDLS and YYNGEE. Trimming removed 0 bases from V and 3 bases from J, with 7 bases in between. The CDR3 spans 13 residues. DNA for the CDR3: TGTGCCAGCAGCGTAGCTTCGTGCTACGAGCAGTACTTC. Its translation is CASSVASCYEQYF.

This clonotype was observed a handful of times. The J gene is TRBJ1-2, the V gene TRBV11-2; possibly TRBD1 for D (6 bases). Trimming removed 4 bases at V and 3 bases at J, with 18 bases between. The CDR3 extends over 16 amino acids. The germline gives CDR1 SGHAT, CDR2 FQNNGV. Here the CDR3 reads CASSSTPGAWYYGYTF. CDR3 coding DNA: TGTGCCAGCAGCTCAACCCCGGGGGCCTGGTACTATGGCTACACCTTC.

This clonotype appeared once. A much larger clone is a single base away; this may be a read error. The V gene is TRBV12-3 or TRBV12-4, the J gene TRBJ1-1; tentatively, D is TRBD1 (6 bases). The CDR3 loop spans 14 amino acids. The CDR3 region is CASQSGTWNTGAFF. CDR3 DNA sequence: TGTGCCAGCCAGTCCGGGACATGGAACACTGGAGCTTTCTTT.

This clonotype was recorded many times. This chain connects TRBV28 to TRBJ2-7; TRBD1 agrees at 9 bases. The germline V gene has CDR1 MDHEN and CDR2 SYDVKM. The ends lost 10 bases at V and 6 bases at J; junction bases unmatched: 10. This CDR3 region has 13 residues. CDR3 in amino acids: CATRDRDLGEQYF. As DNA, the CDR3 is TGTGCCACCCGGGACAGGGATCTTGGCGAGCAGTACTTC.

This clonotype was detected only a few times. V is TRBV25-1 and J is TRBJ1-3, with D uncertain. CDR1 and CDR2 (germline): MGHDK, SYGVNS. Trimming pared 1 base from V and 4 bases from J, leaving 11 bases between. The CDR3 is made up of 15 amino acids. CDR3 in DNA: TGTGCCAGCAGTGAATTGGGGTCCCGGGGAAACACCATATATTTT. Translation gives CASSELGSRGNTIYF.

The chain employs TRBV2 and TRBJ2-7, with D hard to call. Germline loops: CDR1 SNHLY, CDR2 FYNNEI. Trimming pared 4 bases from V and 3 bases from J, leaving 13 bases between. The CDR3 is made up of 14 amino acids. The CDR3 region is CASSVRYSGYEQYF. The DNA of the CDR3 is TGTGCCAGCAGTGTGAGATATTCTGGCTACGAGCAGTACTTC.

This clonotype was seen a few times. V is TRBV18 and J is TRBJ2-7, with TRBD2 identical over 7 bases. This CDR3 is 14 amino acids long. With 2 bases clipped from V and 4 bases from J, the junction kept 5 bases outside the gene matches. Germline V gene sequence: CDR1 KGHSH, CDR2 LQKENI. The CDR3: CASSPSSSGYEQYF. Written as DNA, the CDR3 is TGTGCCAGCTCACCATCGAGTAGCGGGTACGAGCAGTACTTC. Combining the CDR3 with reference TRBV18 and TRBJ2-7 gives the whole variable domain NAGVMQNPRHLVRRRGQEARLRCSPMKGHSHVYWYRQLPEEGLKFMVYLQKENIIDESGMPKERFSAEFPKEGPSILRIQQVVRGDSAAYFCASSPSSSGYEQYFGPGTRLTVT.

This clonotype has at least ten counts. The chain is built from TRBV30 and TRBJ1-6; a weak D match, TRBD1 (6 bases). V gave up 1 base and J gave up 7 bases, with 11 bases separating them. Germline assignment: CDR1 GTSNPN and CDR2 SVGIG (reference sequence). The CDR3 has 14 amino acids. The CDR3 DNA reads TGTGCCTGGAGTGCAGACAGGCAAAATTCACCCCTCCACTTT. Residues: CAWSADRQNSPLHF.

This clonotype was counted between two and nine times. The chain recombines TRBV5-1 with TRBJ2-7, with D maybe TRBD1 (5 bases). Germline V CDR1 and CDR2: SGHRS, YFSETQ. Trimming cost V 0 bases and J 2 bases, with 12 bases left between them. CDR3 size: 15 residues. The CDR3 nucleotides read TGCGCCAGCAGCTTGGCCGTGGGGCCGGCCTACGAGCAGTACTTC. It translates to CASSLAVGPAYEQYF.

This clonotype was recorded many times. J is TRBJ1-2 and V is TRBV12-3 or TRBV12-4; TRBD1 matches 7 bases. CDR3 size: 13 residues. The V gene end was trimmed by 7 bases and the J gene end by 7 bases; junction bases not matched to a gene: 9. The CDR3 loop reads CASTLQGMGGYTF. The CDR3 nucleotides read TGTGCCAGCACTCTACAGGGGATGGGTGGCTACACCTTC.

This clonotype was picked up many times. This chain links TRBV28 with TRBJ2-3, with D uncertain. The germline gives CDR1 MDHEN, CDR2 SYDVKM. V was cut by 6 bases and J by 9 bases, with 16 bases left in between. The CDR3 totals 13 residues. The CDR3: CASRQRAPRTQYF. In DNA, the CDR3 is TGTGCCAGCAGACAAAGGGCCCCAAGAACGCAGTATTTT. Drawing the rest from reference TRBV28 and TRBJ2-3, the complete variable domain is DVKVTQSSRYLVKRTGEKVFLECVQDMDHENMFWYRQDPGLGLRLIYFSYDVKMKEKGDIPEGYSVSREKKERFSLILESASTNQTSMYLCASRQRAPRTQYFGPGTRLTVL.